The subject of this entry is one T cell receptor (beta chain). The data were taken from a study of vaccination and CD4 T cells after COVID-19. MiXCR, applied by TCRdb to the PCR reads, yields one record per CDR3 protein. In the table there are 20,000 or so distinct CDR3 sequences, 55% to 80% of which are singletons. The source is a human donor who had recovered from COVID-19. The material was CD4+ T cells from blood, obtained after SARS-CoV-2 vaccination.

CDR3 residues: CASDSSYEQYF. CDR3 in DNA: TGTGCCAGCGACAGCTCCTACGAGCAGTACTTC. The chain couples TRBV6-9 to TRBJ2-7, with a tentative D call TRBD1 (5 bases). Trimming removed 8 bases from V and 0 bases from J, with 5 bases in between. Per germline, CDR1 MNHGY and CDR2 SVAAGI. CDR3 length: 11 residues.